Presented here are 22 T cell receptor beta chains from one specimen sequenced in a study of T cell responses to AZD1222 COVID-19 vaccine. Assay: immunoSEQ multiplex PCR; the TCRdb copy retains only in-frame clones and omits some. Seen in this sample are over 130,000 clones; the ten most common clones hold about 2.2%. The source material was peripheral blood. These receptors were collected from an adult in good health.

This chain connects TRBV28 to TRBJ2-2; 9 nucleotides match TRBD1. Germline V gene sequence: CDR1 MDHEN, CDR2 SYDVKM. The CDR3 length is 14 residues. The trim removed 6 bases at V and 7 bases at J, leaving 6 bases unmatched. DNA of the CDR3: TGTGCCAGCAGAGGGACAGGGAATGTCGGGGAGCTGTTTTTT. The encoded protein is CASRGTGNVGELFF. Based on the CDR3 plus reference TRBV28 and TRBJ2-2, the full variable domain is DVKVTQSSRYLVKRTGEKVFLECVQDMDHENMFWYRQDPGLGLRLIYFSYDVKMKEKGDIPEGYSVSREKKERFSLILESASTNQTSMYLCASRGTGNVGELFFGEGSRLTVL.

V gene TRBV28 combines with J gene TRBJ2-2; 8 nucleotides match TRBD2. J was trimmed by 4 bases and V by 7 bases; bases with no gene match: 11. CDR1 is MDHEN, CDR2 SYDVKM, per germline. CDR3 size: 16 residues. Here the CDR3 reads CASIPLAGSFTGELFF. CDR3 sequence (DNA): TGTGCCAGCATTCCTTTAGCGGGGTCGTTCACCGGGGAGCTGTTTTTT.

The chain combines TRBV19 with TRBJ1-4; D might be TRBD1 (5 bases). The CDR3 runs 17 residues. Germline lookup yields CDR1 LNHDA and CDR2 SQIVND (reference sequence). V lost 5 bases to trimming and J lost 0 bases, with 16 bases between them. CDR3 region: CASSLGPNIATNEKLFF. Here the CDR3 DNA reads TGTGCCAGTAGTCTGGGGCCTAACATTGCAACTAATGAAAAACTGTTTTTT.

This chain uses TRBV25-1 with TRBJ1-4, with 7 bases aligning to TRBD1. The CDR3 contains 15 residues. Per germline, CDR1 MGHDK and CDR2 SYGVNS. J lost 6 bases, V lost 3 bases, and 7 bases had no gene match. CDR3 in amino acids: CASSDPGRGHEKLFF. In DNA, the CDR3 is TGTGCCAGCAGTGACCCCGGTAGGGGGCATGAAAAACTGTTTTTT.

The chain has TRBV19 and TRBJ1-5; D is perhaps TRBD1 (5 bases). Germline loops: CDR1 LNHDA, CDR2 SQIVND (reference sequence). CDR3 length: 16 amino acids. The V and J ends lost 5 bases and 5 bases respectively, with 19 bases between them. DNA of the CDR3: TGTGCCAGTAGTTTCCCCGGGGGGGGAACATATCAGCCCCAGCATTTT. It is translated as CASSFPGGGTYQPQHF.

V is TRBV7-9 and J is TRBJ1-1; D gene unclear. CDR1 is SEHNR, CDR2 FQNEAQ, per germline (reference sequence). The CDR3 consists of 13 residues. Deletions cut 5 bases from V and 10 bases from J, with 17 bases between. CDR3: CASSPRSALVAFF. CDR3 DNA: TGTGCCAGCAGCCCAAGGAGTGCGCTTGTAGCTTTCTTT. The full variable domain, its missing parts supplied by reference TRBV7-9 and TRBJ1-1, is DTGVSQNPRHKITKRGQNVTFRCDPISEHNRLYWYRQTLGQGPEFLTYFQNEAQLEKSRLLSDRFSAERPKGSFSTLEIQRTEQGDSAMYLCASSPRSALVAFFGQGTRLTVV.

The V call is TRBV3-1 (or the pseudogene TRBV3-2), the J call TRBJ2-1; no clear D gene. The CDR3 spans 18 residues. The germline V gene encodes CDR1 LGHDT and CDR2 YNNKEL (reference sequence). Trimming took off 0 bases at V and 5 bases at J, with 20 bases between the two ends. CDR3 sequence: CASSQESPVLTPNNEQFF. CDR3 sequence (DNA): TGTGCCAGCAGCCAAGAATCCCCCGTCCTAACGCCGAACAATGAGCAGTTCTTC.

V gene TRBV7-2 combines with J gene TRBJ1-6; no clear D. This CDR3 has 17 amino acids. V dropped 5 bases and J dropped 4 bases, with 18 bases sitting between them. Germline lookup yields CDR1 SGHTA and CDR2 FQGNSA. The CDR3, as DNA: TGTGCCAGCAGCCCGAACTCGAGGGTCCCTTATAATTCACCCCTCCACTTT. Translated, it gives CASSPNSRVPYNSPLHF.

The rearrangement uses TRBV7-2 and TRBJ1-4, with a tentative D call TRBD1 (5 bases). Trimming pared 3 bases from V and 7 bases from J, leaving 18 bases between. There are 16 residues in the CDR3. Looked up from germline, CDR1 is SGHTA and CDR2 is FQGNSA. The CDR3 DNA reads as TGTGCCAGCAGCTTGGAATACGGGGGAGTTGGTGAAAAACTGTTTTTT. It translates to CASSLEYGGVGEKLFF.

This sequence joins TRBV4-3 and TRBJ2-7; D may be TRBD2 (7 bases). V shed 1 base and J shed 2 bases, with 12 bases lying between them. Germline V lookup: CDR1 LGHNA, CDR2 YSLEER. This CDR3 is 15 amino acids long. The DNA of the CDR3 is TGCGCCAGCAGCCAAGTAGGGGGGGCCGCCTACGAGCAGTACTTC. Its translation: CASSQVGGAAYEQYF.

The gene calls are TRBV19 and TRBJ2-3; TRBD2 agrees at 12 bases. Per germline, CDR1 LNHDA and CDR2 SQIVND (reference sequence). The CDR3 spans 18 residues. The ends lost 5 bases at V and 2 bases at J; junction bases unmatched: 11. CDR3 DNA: TGTGCCAGTAGTCCGACAGGGACTAGCGGGCGATCCACAGATACGCAGTATTTT. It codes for CASSPTGTSGRSTDTQYF.

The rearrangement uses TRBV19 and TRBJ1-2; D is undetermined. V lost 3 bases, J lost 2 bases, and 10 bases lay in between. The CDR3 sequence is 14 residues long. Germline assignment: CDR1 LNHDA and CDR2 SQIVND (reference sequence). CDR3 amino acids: CASSISRENYGYTF. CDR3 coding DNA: TGTGCCAGTAGTATCTCGAGGGAGAACTATGGCTACACCTTC.

For the CDR3, the DNA is TGCAGCGTTGATAGGACAGGGACCTCCTACGAGCAGTACTTC. It translates to CSVDRTGTSYEQYF. The V call is TRBV29-1, the J call TRBJ2-7, with 8 positions matching TRBD1. Germline V lookup: CDR1 SQVTM, CDR2 ANQGSEA. V lost 3 bases and J lost 0; bases outside the gene matches: 4. The CDR3 totals 14 residues.

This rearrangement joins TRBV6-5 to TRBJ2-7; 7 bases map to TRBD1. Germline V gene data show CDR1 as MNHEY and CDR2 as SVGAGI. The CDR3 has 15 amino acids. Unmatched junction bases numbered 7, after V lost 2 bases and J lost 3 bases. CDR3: CASSYLRTGFYEQYF. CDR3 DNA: TGTGCCAGCAGTTACCTGAGGACAGGATTCTACGAGCAGTACTTC.

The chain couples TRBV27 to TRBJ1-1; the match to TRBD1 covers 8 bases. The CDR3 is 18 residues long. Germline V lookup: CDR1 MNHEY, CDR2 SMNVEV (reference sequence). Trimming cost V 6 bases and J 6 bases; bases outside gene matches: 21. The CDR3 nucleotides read TGTGCCAGCAGGGGCAGGGGGCGGGGGAGATATTTTTGGCCTGAAGCTTTCTTT. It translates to CASRGRGRGRYFWPEAFF.

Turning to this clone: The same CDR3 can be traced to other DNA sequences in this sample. The CDR3 loop is CASIGTGDGYTF. CDR3 sequence (DNA): TGTGCCAGTATAGGGACAGGCGATGGCTACACCTTC. The chain uses TRBV19 and TRBJ1-2, with 8 bases identical to TRBD1. The CDR3 length is 12 residues. J was trimmed by 6 bases and V by 7 bases; bases with no gene match: 4. The germline CDR1 and CDR2 sequences are LNHDA and SQIVND (reference sequence).

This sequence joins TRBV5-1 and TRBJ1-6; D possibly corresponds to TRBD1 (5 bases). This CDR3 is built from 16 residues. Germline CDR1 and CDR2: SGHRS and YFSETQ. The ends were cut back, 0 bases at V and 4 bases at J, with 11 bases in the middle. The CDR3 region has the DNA TGCGCCAGCAGCTTGGCAGGGCTCCGGTATAATTCACCCCTCCACTTT. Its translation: CASSLAGLRYNSPLHF.

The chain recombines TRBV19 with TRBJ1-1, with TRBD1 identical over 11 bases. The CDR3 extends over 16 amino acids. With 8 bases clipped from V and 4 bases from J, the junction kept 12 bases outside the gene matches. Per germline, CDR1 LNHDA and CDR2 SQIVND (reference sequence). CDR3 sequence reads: CASFSDRGRLGTEAFF. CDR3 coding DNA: TGTGCCAGTTTTTCGGACAGGGGGCGATTGGGCACTGAAGCTTTCTTT.

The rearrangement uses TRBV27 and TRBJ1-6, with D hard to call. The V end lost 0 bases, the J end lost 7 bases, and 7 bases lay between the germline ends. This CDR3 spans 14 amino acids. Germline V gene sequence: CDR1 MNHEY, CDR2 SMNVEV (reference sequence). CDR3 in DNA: TGTGCCAGCAGTTTATCAGGGATCAATTCACCCCTCCACTTT. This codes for CASSLSGINSPLHF.

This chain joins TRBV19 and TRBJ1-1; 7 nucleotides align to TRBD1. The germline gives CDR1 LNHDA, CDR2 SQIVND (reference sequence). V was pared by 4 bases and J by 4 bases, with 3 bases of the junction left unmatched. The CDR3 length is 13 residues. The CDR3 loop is CASSTGGLTEAFF. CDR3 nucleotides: TGTGCCAGTAGTACAGGGGGTCTCACTGAAGCTTTCTTT.

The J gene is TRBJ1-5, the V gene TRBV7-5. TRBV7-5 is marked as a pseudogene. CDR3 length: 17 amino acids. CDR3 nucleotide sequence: TGTGCCAGAAGCCCCCTGGCGGTCGGGGACTCGGGTCAGCCCCAGCATTTT. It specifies CARSPLAVGDSGQPQHF.

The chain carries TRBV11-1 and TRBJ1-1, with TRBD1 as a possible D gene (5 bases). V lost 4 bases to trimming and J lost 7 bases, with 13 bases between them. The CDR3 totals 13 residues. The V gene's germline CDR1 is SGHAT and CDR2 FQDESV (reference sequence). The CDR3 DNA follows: TGTGCCAGCAGCTGGGGAGGGGCAAATGAAGCTTTCTTT. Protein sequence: CASSWGGANEAFF. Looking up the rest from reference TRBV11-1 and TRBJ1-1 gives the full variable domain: EAEVAQSPRYKITEKSQAVAFWCDPISGHATLYWYRQILGQGPELLVQFQDESVVDDSQLPKDRFSAERLKGVDSTLKIQPAELGDSAMYLCASSWGGANEAFFGQGTRLTVV.